This entry lists 14 T cell receptor beta chains sequenced from one sample in a study of CD8 T cells in Susac syndrome. RNA in amounts of roughly 0.5 to 1 ug was reverse transcribed with random hexamers. TCRdb independently ran MiXCR on the immunoSEQ multiplex PCR reads; one entry per CDR3 protein. The top ten clones hold approximately 0.073% of a sample with 150,000 to 200,000 distinct CDR3 sequences, 92% of them seen once. What was sequenced was CD4+ T cells from PBMCs. The receptors derive from a human donor in good health.

The rearrangement links TRBV7-3 to TRBJ2-7; 8 bases fit TRBD1. The CDR3 is 15 amino acids. Germline V gene data show CDR1 as SGHTA and CDR2 as FQGTGA. V trimming: 3 bases; J trimming: 3 bases; junction bases outside the gene matches: 7. The CDR3 region has the DNA TGTGCCAGCAGCTTTCTCCCGGGACAGGACTACGAGCAGTACTTC. Translated: CASSFLPGQDYEQYF.

The chain employs TRBV6-5 and TRBJ2-7, with TRBD1 identical over 9 bases. V lost 4 bases to trimming and J lost 2 bases; unmatched junction nucleotides: 18. Germline CDR1 is MNHEY and CDR2 is SVGAGI. The CDR3 is made up of 19 amino acids. CDR3: CASSSQEPGQGSGAYEQYF. The CDR3 bases are TGTGCCAGCAGTTCCCAAGAGCCGGGACAGGGTAGCGGAGCCTACGAGCAGTACTTC.

The genes are TRBV28 and TRBJ1-2, with D perhaps TRBD1 (5 bases). The germline gives CDR1 MDHEN, CDR2 SYDVKM. V was cut by 4 bases and J by 4 bases, with 19 bases left in between. This CDR3 region has 16 residues. This chain's CDR3 is CASSSIRTWGTYGYTF. The CDR3 DNA is TGTGCCAGCAGTTCTATTAGGACCTGGGGGACCTATGGCTACACCTTC.

V and J are TRBV29-1 and TRBJ1-1; the D is unclear. The CDR3 is 10 amino acids. From germline, CDR1 is SQVTM and CDR2 ANQGSEA. V lost 3 bases and J 4 bases, leaving 3 bases between the germline ends. CDR3 region: CSVDITEAFF. Here the CDR3 DNA reads TGCAGCGTTGATATCACTGAAGCTTTCTTT.

V and J are TRBV5-8 and TRBJ1-5; 10 bases agree with TRBD1. Germline CDR1 SGHTS, CDR2 YDEGEE. The trim removed 4 bases at V and 5 bases at J, leaving 3 bases unmatched. The CDR3 totals 14 residues. Here the CDR3 DNA reads TGTGCCAGCAGCGGGGACAGGGGCCATCAGCCCCAGCATTTT. Translation: CASSGDRGHQPQHF.

This chain uses TRBV5-1 with TRBJ2-7, with D unresolved. Per the germline V gene, CDR1 is SGHRS and CDR2 is YFSETQ. The CDR3 is 15 residues long. V was pared by 1 base and J by 6 bases, with 17 bases between. CDR3 sequence (DNA): TGCGCCAGCAGCTTGAACTCTGTTCTCGCCAGCGAGCAGTACTTC. This codes for CASSLNSVLASEQYF.

The chain uses TRBV3-1 and TRBJ2-6; 8 bases line up with TRBD2. CDR1 and CDR2 (germline): LGHDT, YNNKEL (reference sequence). The CDR3 is made up of 17 amino acids. V shed 1 base and J 0 bases; nucleotides not matched to a gene: 2. The CDR3 DNA is TGTGCCAGCAGCCAAGCGGGAGGGCACTCTGGGGCCAACGTCCTGACTTTC. Translated: CASSQAGGHSGANVLTF.

This clonotype was recorded only once. The chain is built from TRBV7-9 and TRBJ2-2; D assignment may be TRBD1 or TRBD2 (5 bases each). V shed 6 bases and J shed 1 base, with 15 bases lying between them. Per the germline V gene, CDR1 is SEHNR and CDR2 is FQNEAQ (reference sequence). This CDR3 spans 16 amino acids. The CDR3 DNA sequence: TGTGCCAGCAGTCTGGCAGGGAGTATGAACACCGGGGAGCTGTTTTTT. Translated, it gives CASSLAGSMNTGELFF.

This chain links TRBV20-1 with TRBJ2-3; 16 nucleotides match TRBD2. The CDR3 sequence is 18 residues long. The germline gives CDR1 DFQATT, CDR2 SNEGSKA (reference sequence). The junction had 10 bases not matched to a gene; V was cut back by 6 bases and J by 1 base. The CDR3 region has the DNA TGCAGTGCGGGGACTAGCGGGAGGGGCGAACTTGGCACAGATACGCAGTATTTT. This translates into CSAGTSGRGELGTDTQYF.

The chain has TRBV19 and TRBJ2-7, with TRBD2 matching over 10 bases. J was trimmed by 6 bases and V by 3 bases; bases with no gene match: 11. The germline CDR1 and CDR2 sequences are LNHDA and SQIVND (reference sequence). The CDR3 length is 16 residues. The DNA for the CDR3 is TGTGCCAGTAGTATGAGGCTAGCGGGGGCCGGACGCGAGCAGTACTTC. It is translated as CASSMRLAGAGREQYF.

This sequence joins TRBV28 and TRBJ2-5; D not resolved. V was trimmed by 3 bases and J by 1 base, leaving 9 bases between them. The CDR3 has 14 amino acids. Germline CDR1 and CDR2: MDHEN and SYDVKM. This chain's CDR3 is CASSLPGFQETQYF. The CDR3, as DNA: TGTGCCAGCAGTTTGCCCGGCTTCCAAGAGACCCAGTACTTC.

The chain has TRBV18 and TRBJ2-5; D unresolved. Between the trimmed V and J ends, which lost 1 base and 0 bases, there was a span of 3 bases. The CDR3 length is 13 residues. CDR1 and CDR2 (germline): KGHSH, LQKENI. The CDR3, as DNA: TGTGCCAGCTCACCACGGGACCAAGAGACCCAGTACTTC. This encodes CASSPRDQETQYF.

The CDR3 reads CASSLWGAGSQETQYF. In DNA, the CDR3 is TGCGCCAGCAGCTTGTGGGGGGCTGGATCCCAAGAGACCCAGTACTTC. This rearrangement joins TRBV5-1 to TRBJ2-5; D possibly uses TRBD1 or TRBD2 (6 bases each). Germline values: CDR1 SGHRS, CDR2 YFSETQ. The CDR3 has 16 residues. Trimming removed 1 base from V and 1 base from J, with 14 bases in between.

The chain carries TRBV7-9 and TRBJ1-3, with D perhaps matching TRBD1 (5 bases). CDR1 is SEHNR and CDR2 is FQNEAQ in the germline V gene (reference sequence). The CDR3 runs to 15 residues. V was trimmed by 2 bases and J by 0 bases, leaving 8 bases between them. CDR3 loop: CASSLSGVSGNTIYF. The CDR3 DNA is TGTGCCAGCAGCTTATCGGGGGTCTCTGGAAACACCATATATTTT.